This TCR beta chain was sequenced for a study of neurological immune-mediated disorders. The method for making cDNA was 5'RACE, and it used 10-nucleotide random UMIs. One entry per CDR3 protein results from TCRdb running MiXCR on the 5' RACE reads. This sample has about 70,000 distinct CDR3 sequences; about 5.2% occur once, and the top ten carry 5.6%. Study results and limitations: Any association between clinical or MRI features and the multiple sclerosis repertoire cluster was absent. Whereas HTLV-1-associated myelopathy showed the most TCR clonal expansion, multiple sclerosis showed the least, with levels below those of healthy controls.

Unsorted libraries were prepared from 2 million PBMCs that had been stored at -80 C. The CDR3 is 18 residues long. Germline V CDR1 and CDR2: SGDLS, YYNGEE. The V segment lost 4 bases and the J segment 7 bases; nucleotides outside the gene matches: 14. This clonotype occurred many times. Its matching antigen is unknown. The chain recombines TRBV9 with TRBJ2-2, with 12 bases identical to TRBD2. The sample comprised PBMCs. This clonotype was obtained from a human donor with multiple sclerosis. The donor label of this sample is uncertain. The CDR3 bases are TGTGCCAGCAGCCCACGACCCTGGACTAGCGGGGCGGTCGGGGAGCTGTTTTTT. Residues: CASSPRPWTSGAVGELFF.